This T cell receptor (beta chain) comes out of a study of OX40 agonist ivuxolimab in advanced cancers. The wider study: The patients got ivuxolimab, which is an agonistic anti-OX40 (CD134) antibody.

Points from the study as a whole: Some patients who did not respond also had low normalized T-cell clonal expansion. In the 0.1-3.0 mg/kg groups, partial responders showed among the lowest expansion.

This clone was seen a single time. Its antigen is unknown. The sampling schedule covered blood at baseline, cycle 4 day 1, and cycle 7 day 1. The method was immunoSEQ multiplex PCR; TCRdb's version includes in-frame clones alone and lacks a portion of them. Of 150,000 to 190,000 clones in the sample, approximately 94% are singletons; the top ten hold around 0.28%. Per germline, CDR1 LNHDA and CDR2 SQIVND (reference sequence). CDR3 length: 15 amino acids. The ends lost 5 bases at V and 9 bases at J; junction bases unmatched: 10. This sequence originates from an adult with an advanced solid tumor such as melanoma, head and neck, liver or kidney cancer. The source was CD4+ or CD8+ T cells sorted from blood, collected in a trial of the OX40 agonist ivuxolimab. This rearrangement joins TRBV19 to TRBJ2-1; 10 nucleotides agree with TRBD2. This CDR3 is CASSPAASGGGEQFF. For the CDR3, the DNA is TGTGCCAGTAGTCCTGCCGCTAGCGGGGGAGGTGAGCAGTTCTTC.